The source of this T cell receptor beta chain is a study of response to subunit inactivated influenza vaccine. Germline V gives CDR1 SGHRS, CDR2 YFSETQ. The CDR3 is 13 residues long. V lost 1 base, J lost 4 bases, and 8 bases lay in between. Each CDR3 protein gets one entry after TCRdb re-called the RT-PCR reads with MiXCR. The sample yields 450,000 to 550,000 distinct CDR3 sequences, about 25% seen once. The clonotype comes from a man aged 45-60 years who received an inactivated influenza vaccine. Sequenced material: CD4+ T cells sorted from PBMCs, taken roughly 5 days after vaccination. The V gene is TRBV5-1, the J gene TRBJ2-5; D gene uncertain. Here the CDR3 reads CASSLTPGETQYF. Here the CDR3 DNA reads TGCGCCAGCAGCTTGACTCCCGGAGAGACCCAGTACTTC.